These 17 T cell receptor beta chains were all obtained from the same sample, sequenced in a study of T-cell memory formation after mild COVID-19. TCRdb reprocessed the 5' RACE reads via MiXCR and lists one record per CDR3 protein. In the table there are about 560,000 distinct CDR3 sequences, approximately 19% of which are singletons. Sequenced sample: PBMCs or a T cell subset sorted from them (not recorded which). The receptor set was obtained from an adult woman who had mild COVID-19 (a few samples of this study predate the infection). Cell type and time point are not known.

This clonotype was counted between two and nine times. This chain joins TRBV6-2 or TRBV6-3 and TRBJ1-5; D remains ambiguous. This CDR3 has 12 residues. Trimming cost V 5 bases and J 5 bases, with 7 bases left between them. Per the germline V gene, CDR1 is MNHEY and CDR2 is SVGEGT. This chain's CDR3 is CASSTGHQPQHF. For the CDR3, the DNA is TGTGCCAGCAGTACCGGCCATCAGCCCCAGCATTTT.

This clonotype was seen at least ten times. This CDR3 is CASSRGFGLENIQYF. CDR3 DNA sequence: TGCGCCAGCAGTCGGGGGTTTGGCCTCGAAAACATTCAGTACTTC. V and J are TRBV5-1 and TRBJ2-4; tentatively, D is TRBD2 (6 bases). V was trimmed by 5 bases and J by 5 bases, leaving 17 bases between them. CDR1 and CDR2 from the germline V gene are SGHRS and YFSETQ. The CDR3 loop spans 15 amino acids.

This clonotype was observed a few times. V gene TRBV12-3 or TRBV12-4 combines with J gene TRBJ2-7; 8 bases are a match to TRBD1. Trimming removed 6 bases from V and 4 bases from J; junction bases left unmatched: 8. This CDR3 comprises 14 residues. In DNA, the CDR3 is TGTGCCAGCAGCCGCCAGGACAGGGTTTACGAGCAGTACTTC. It yields the protein CASSRQDRVYEQYF.

The CDR3 loop is CASSEFGLVTDTQYF. CDR3 DNA sequence: TGTGCCAGCAGTGAATTCGGACTAGTGACAGATACGCAGTATTTT. J is TRBJ2-3 and V is TRBV25-1, with TRBD2 matching 7 bases. Unmatched junction bases numbered 4, after V lost 1 base and J lost 3 bases. CDR3 length: 15 amino acids. CDR1 MGHDK and CDR2 SYGVNS come from the germline V gene.

V usage is TRBV5-4 and J usage is TRBJ2-3; D unclear. V was trimmed by 2 bases and J by 4 bases, leaving 5 bases between them. This CDR3 has 12 amino acids. Germline V CDR1 and CDR2: SGHNT, YYREEE (reference sequence). The CDR3 bases are TGTGCCAGCAGCTTCCATGCAGATACGCAGTATTTT. Translating it yields CASSFHADTQYF.

In this sample, this clonotype turned up a few times. This rearrangement joins TRBV29-1 to TRBJ1-5; no firm D call. Trimming stripped 6 bases from V and 5 bases from J, with 5 bases between. Per the germline V gene, CDR1 is SQVTM and CDR2 is ANQGSEA. This CDR3 contains 10 residues. The CDR3, as DNA: TGCAGCGTCCGATATCAGCCCCAGCATTTT. It codes for CSVRYQPQHF.

About this clonotype itself: One junction end does not reproduce the germline sequence, and a read error may be involved. The gene calls are TRBV12-5 and TRBJ2-7; TRBD2 agrees at 12 bases. This CDR3 is built from 15 residues. From germline, CDR1 is LGHNT and CDR2 FRNRAP. CDR3 protein: CASGPGLAGSSEQYF. The CDR3 nucleotides read TGTGCTAGTGGGCCAGGACTAGCGGGATCCTCCGAGCAGTACTTC. The variable domain in full, completed from reference TRBV12-5 and TRBJ2-7, reads DARVTQTPRHKVTEMGQEVTMRCQPILGHNTVFWYRQTMMQGLELLAYFRNRAPLDDSGMPKDRFSAEMPDATLATLKIQPSEPRDSAVYFCASGPGLAGSSEQYFGPGTRLTVT.

This clonotype was found a few times. The chain is built from TRBV15 and TRBJ2-5; the match to TRBD2 covers 10 bases. The J segment lost 4 bases and the V segment lost 2 bases, leaving 10 bases of the junction unmatched. The CDR3 sequence is 17 residues long. Germline V gene lookup returns CDR1 LNHNV and CDR2 YYDKDF (reference sequence). The CDR3 sequence is CATSRLAGDPVRETQYF. CDR3 bases: TGTGCCACCAGCAGACTAGCGGGAGATCCGGTGCGAGAGACCCAGTACTTC.

The chain is built from TRBV11-3 and TRBJ2-6; maybe TRBD1 (6 bases). Germline values: CDR1 SGHNT, CDR2 YENEEA. The CDR3 has 17 residues. The V end lost 6 bases, the J end lost 2 bases, and 17 bases lay between the germline ends. The CDR3 region is CASRPHQGNPGANVLTF. In nucleotides, the CDR3 is TGTGCCAGCAGGCCACATCAGGGGAACCCTGGGGCCAACGTCCTGACTTTC.

As to this clonotype: This may be a read error, as it is one base from a much larger clone. The chain joins TRBV5-1 to TRBJ2-3; D perhaps matches TRBD2 (5 bases). CDR1 SGHRS and CDR2 YFSETQ come from the germline V gene. CDR3 length equals 12 residues. Trimming removed 2 bases at V and 5 bases at J, with 6 bases between. The CDR3 bases are TGCGCCAGCAGCTTTAGCGTAGATACGCAGTATTTT. Its translation is CASSFSVDTQYF.

The rearrangement links TRBV5-1 to TRBJ2-7; D possibly matches TRBD1 or TRBD2 (5 bases each). This CDR3 has 17 residues. Germline values: CDR1 SGHRS, CDR2 YFSETQ. Trimming removed 0 bases from V and 3 bases from J, with 19 bases in between. CDR3 DNA: TGCGCCAGCAGCTTGGTAAATACCGGGACGGATTTCTACGAGCAGTACTTC. Its protein product is CASSLVNTGTDFYEQYF.

This clonotype has more than one count but fewer than ten. The chain is built from TRBV5-1 and TRBJ2-1; 13 bases are shared with TRBD2. This CDR3 is 16 amino acids long. From germline, CDR1 is SGHRS and CDR2 YFSETQ. With V trimmed by 0 bases and J by 6 bases, 3 bases remained unmatched. The CDR3 loop reads CASSLELAGGVNEQFF. For the CDR3, the DNA is TGCGCCAGCAGCTTGGAACTAGCGGGGGGGGTCAATGAGCAGTTCTTC.

This clonotype was picked up a small number of times. The rearrangement joins TRBV27 to TRBJ2-5; unclear D gene. CDR3 length equals 13 residues. Germline V gene data show CDR1 as MNHEY and CDR2 as SMNVEV (reference sequence). V was pared by 3 bases and J by 5 bases, with 10 bases between. The CDR3 region is CASSFLGGETQYF. DNA for the CDR3: TGTGCCAGCAGTTTTCTGGGTGGTGAGACCCAGTACTTC.

The chain is built from TRBV12-3 or TRBV12-4 and TRBJ2-7; either TRBD1 or TRBD2 may fit D (5 bases each). Deletions cut 6 bases from V and 5 bases from J, with 20 bases between. CDR3 size: 15 residues. The CDR3: CASSSPASRAHEQYF. CDR3 in DNA: TGTGCCAGCAGCAGCCCGGCTAGCAGGGCCCACGAGCAGTACTTC.

This clonotype turned up a few times. This chain links TRBV4-2 with TRBJ1-2; 11 bases align to TRBD1. J lost 0 bases, V lost 2 bases, and 8 bases had no gene match. The CDR3 has 18 residues. Looked up from germline, CDR1 is LGHNA and CDR2 is YNFKEQ. The CDR3 DNA sequence: TGTGCCAGCAGCCAATCCTCTGGACAGGGGGCGTCTAACTATGGCTACACCTTC. This gives the protein CASSQSSGQGASNYGYTF.

The rearrangement joins TRBV6-5 to TRBJ2-1; 8 bases line up with TRBD2. This CDR3 is 16 amino acids long. Germline trimming cut 4 bases from V and 6 bases from J; bases unmatched to any gene: 11. Germline lookup yields CDR1 MNHEY and CDR2 SVGAGI. The CDR3 sequence: CASSLNPREGFNEQFF. CDR3 bases: TGTGCCAGCAGTTTAAACCCCCGGGAGGGCTTCAATGAGCAGTTCTTC.

This clonotype showed up just a few times. This chain joins TRBV9 and TRBJ2-7; D is undetermined. Per the germline V gene, CDR1 is SGDLS and CDR2 is YYNGEE. V gave up 0 bases and J gave up 6 bases, with 16 bases separating them. CDR3 size: 15 residues. In DNA form, the CDR3 reads TGTGCCAGCAGCGTAGGTGGCCACTCGGGTTCCGAGCAGTACTTC. This codes for CASSVGGHSGSEQYF.